This TCR beta chain was documented in a study of blood T cell repertoires in COVID-19. Study overall: Donors in the United States, Italy and Spain gave samples during acute or convalescent COVID-19. T cells, B-cell-depleted T cells, or PBMCs provided the cDNA or gDNA that served as material.

Points on this clone: A read error may account for a junction end that differs from germline.

Germline CDR1 reads LNHDA; CDR2 reads SQIVND (reference sequence). The CDR3 is made up of 15 amino acids. How the authors handled the data: Amplification with reference gene primers provided the estimates of nucleated cell counts. Some clones are missing from TCRdb's copy, which holds only in-frame ones; the method was immunoSEQ multiplex PCR. Clonal size and the V and J genes are those of that table, whereas D and trimming came from the DNA. The sample includes 400,000 to 550,000 clones, about 89% seen only once; the top ten take 4% to 4.5%. This chain joins TRBV19 and TRBJ2-7; TRBD1 might be the D (7 bases). This clonotype was obtained from a young woman with acute or convalescent COVID-19. Sequenced material: peripheral blood. This CDR3 is CASSNRGGTVDEQYF. The CDR3 DNA reads TGTGCCAGCAGTAATAGAGGGGGGACAGTTGACGAGCAGTACTTC.